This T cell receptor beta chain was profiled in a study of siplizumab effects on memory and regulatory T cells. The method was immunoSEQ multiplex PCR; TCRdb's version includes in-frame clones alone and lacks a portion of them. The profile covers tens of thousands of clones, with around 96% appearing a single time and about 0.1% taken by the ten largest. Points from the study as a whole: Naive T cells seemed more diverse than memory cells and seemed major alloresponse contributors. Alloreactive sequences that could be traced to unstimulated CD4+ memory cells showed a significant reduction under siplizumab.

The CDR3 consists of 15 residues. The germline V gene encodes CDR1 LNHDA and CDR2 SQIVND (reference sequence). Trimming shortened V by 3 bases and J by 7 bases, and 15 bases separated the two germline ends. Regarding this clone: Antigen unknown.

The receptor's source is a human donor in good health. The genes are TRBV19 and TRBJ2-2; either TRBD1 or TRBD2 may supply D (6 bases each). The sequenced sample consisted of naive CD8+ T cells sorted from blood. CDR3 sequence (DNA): TGTGCCAGTAGTATGGGCATAGGGGGGAGCGGGGAGCTGTTTTTT. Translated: CASSMGIGGSGELFF. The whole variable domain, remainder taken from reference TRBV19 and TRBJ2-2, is DGGITQSPKYLFRKEGQNVTLSCEQNLNHDAMYWYRQDPGQGLRLIYYSQIVNDFQKGDIAEGYSVSREKKESFPLTVTSAQKNPTAFYLCASSMGIGGSGELFFGEGSRLTVL.